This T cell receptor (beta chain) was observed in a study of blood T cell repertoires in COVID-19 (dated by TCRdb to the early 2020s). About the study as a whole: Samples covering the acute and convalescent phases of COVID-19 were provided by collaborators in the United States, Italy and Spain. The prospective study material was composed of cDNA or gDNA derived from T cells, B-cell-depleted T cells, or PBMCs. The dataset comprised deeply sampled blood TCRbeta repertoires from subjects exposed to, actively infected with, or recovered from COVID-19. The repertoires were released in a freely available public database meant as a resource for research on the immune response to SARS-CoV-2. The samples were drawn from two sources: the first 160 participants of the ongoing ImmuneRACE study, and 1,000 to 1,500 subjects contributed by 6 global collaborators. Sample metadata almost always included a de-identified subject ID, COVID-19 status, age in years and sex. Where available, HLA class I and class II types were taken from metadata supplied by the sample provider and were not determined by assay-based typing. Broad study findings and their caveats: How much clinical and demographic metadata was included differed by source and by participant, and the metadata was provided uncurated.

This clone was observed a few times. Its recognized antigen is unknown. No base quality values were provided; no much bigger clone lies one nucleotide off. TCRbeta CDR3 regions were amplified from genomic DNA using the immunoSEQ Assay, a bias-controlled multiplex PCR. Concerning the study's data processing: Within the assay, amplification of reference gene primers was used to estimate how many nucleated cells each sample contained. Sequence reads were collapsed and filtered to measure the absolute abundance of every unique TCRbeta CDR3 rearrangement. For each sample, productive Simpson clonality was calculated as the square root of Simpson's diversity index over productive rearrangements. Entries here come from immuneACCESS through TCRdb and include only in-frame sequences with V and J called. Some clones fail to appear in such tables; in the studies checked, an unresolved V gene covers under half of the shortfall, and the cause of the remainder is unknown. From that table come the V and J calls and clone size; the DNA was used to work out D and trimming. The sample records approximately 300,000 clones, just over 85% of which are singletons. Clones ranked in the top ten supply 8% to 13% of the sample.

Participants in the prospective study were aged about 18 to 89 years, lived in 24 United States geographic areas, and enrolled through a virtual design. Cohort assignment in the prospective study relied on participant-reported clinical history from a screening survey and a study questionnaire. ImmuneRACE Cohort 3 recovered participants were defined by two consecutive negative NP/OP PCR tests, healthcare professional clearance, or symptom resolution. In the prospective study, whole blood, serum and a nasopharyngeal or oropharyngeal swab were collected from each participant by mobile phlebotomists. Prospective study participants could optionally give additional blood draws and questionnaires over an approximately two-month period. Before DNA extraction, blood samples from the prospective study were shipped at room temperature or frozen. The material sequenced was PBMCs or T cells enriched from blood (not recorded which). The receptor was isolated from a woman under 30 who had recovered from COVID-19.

For the CDR3, the sequence is CSVHWWEGYEQYF. In nucleotide form, the sequence is TGCAGCGTCCACTGGTGGGAGGGCTACGAGCAGTACTTC. Rearrangement joined TRBV29-1 to TRBJ2-7; the central 7 bases match TRBD2. V lost 6 bases and J lost 3 bases, and the count of bases not matched to a germline gene is 8. CDR1 and CDR2 were assigned from the germline V gene as SQVTM and ANQGSEA. The CDR3 has 13 amino acids, counting the end cysteine and phenylalanine. Only the CDR3 portion is preserved as DNA: 39 bases, with reading frame beginning at the first base.